Sequencing of this TCR beta chain was carried out in a study of technical replicates of blood from a few donors. Per germline, CDR1 LNHDA and CDR2 SQIVND (reference sequence). CDR3 length: 14 amino acids. V lost 8 bases and J 2 bases, leaving 15 bases between the germline ends. The method was immunoSEQ multiplex PCR; TCRdb's version includes in-frame clones alone and lacks a portion of them. This table has approximately 95,000 clones, approximately 95% appearing once. This receptor was obtained from a human donor in good health. The sequencing sample was made of T cells isolated from PBMCs. The chain is built from TRBV19 and TRBJ1-1, with D unclear. The CDR3, as DNA: TGTGCCAGTCTGACGGGTGACTTAAACACTGAAGCTTTCTTT. This codes for CASLTGDLNTEAFF.